These 15 T cell receptor beta chains were all obtained from the same sample, sequenced in a study of T cell repertoires in cytomegalovirus infection. TCRdb analysed the reads with MiXCR anew, one entry per CDR3 protein. The table lists approximately 97,000 distinct CDR3 sequences, 16% of them singletons. Sequenced input: PBMCs. All receptors derive from a human donor in good health (CMV status not recorded). Some clones in this sample may be carry-over from other donors' samples.

This clonotype has only one observation. This may be a read error: a much more frequent sequence differs by one nucleotide. This sequence joins TRBV28 and TRBJ1-5; D might be TRBD1 (6 bases). The germline V gene has CDR1 MDHEN and CDR2 SYDVKM. CDR3 length equals 13 residues. As DNA, the CDR3 is TGTGCCAGCACAGGGGTTGACAATAAGCCCCAGCATTTT. Translation: CASTGVDNKPQHF. Drawing the rest from reference TRBV28 and TRBJ1-5, the complete variable domain is DVKVTQSSRYLVKRTGEKVFLECVQDMDHENMFWYRQDPGLGLRLIYFSYDVKMKEKGDIPEGYSVSREKKERFSLILESASTNQTSMYLCASTGVDNKPQHFGDGTRLSIL.

V gene TRBV29-1 combines with J gene TRBJ1-1, with D unresolved. The germline gives CDR1 SQVTM, CDR2 ANQGSEA. This CDR3 comprises 11 residues. Trimming took off 4 bases at V and 3 bases at J, with 6 bases between the two ends. The CDR3: CSVAGYTEAFF. As DNA, the CDR3 is TGCAGCGTTGCCGGATACACTGAAGCTTTCTTT.

Worth noting for this clonotype: Sequence at one end of the junction differs from germline and may be a read error. The V and J genes are TRBV10-3 and TRBJ2-1; TRBD1 aligns across 9 bases. CDR3 size: 16 residues. The germline CDR1 and CDR2 sequences are ENHRY and SYGVKD. CDR3 region: CAVRDRVGGSYNEQFF. The DNA for the CDR3 is TGTGCCGTCAGGGACAGGGTCGGGGGCTCCTACAATGAGCAGTTCTTC.

As to this clonotype: At one end the junction does not follow the germline gene, possibly because of a read error. The V and J genes are TRBV20-1 and TRBJ1-1; D gene unclear. CDR3 length equals 14 residues. Germline lookup yields CDR1 DFQATT and CDR2 SNEGSKA (reference sequence). In nucleotides, the CDR3 is TGCAGTGCTAGAGTCAAGGGTTCGCCCACTGAAGCTTTATTT. Its translation is CSARVKGSPTEALF.

This clonotype has a handful of counts. V usage is TRBV7-8 and J usage is TRBJ1-6; D call uncertain. The CDR3 has 17 amino acids. Germline values: CDR1 SGHVS, CDR2 FQNEAQ. V was trimmed by 1 base and J by 0 bases, leaving 10 bases between them. The CDR3 here is CASSLVSRSSYNSPLHF. CDR3 nucleotide sequence: TGTGCCAGCAGCTTAGTTTCACGGAGCTCCTATAATTCACCCCTCCACTTT.

A remark on this clonotype: A read error is possible here, since a much larger clone lies one base away. The CDR3 DNA reads as TGTGCCAGCAGCTCCAGGACAGGGGTTACTTCACCCCTCCACTTT. This translates into CASSSRTGVTSPLHF. The chain recombines TRBV7-2 with TRBJ1-6; TRBD1 agrees at 9 bases. CDR3 size: 15 residues. Germline CDR1 SGHTA, CDR2 FQGNSA. Losses at the gene ends were 4 bases for V and 9 bases for J; bases not matched to a gene: 7.

J is TRBJ2-2 and V is TRBV11-2; 7 bases are shared with TRBD1. The V gene end was trimmed by 3 bases and the J gene end by 6 bases; junction bases not matched to a gene: 7. This CDR3 contains 15 residues. The germline V gene has CDR1 SGHAT and CDR2 FQNNGV. CDR3 DNA: TGTGCCAGCAGCTTCCAAGGGGGCCCGGCCGGGGAGCTGTTTTTT. It is translated as CASSFQGGPAGELFF.

The V and J genes are TRBV4-2 and TRBJ1-5, with 8 bases identical to TRBD1. Germline V lookup: CDR1 LGHNA, CDR2 YNFKEQ. The CDR3 sequence is 16 residues long. With V trimmed by 3 bases and J by 6 bases, 10 bases remained unmatched. CDR3 DNA sequence: TGTGCCAGCAGCCAGAGAGACAGGGGTCAGCGTCAGCCCCAGCATTTT. It encodes CASSQRDRGQRQPQHF.

This clonotype was recorded at least ten times. The chain links TRBV7-2 to TRBJ2-5; D is unclear. Trimming removed 1 base at V and 3 bases at J, with 9 bases between. CDR3 length: 14 residues. Germline V gene sequence: CDR1 SGHTA, CDR2 FQGNSA. CDR3 sequence: CASSLGFQKETQYF. The CDR3 region has the DNA TGTGCCAGCAGCTTAGGTTTCCAGAAAGAGACCCAGTACTTC.

This clonotype occurred a few times. The chain uses TRBV6-2 or TRBV6-3 and TRBJ1-1; no firm D call. Deletions cut 8 bases from V and 0 bases from J, with 13 bases between. The CDR3 is 14 amino acids. Germline CDR1 and CDR2: MNHEY and SVGEGT. The CDR3 region is CASRVRYMNTEAFF. For the CDR3, the DNA is TGTGCCAGCCGTGTTCGGTACATGAACACTGAAGCTTTCTTT.

The table lists this clonotype with many counts. The chain is built from TRBV7-2 and TRBJ1-1; 8 bases fit TRBD1. V dropped 1 base and J dropped 5; count of bases not matched to a gene: 3. This CDR3 has 14 residues. CDR1 and CDR2 (germline): SGHTA, FQGNSA. The CDR3 is CASSLDRGGTEAFF. DNA for the CDR3: TGTGCCAGCAGCTTAGACAGGGGGGGAACTGAAGCTTTCTTT.

J is TRBJ2-3 and V is TRBV2; D may be TRBD2 (5 bases). Germline CDR1 and CDR2: SNHLY and FYNNEI. Trimming shortened V by 4 bases and J by 1 base, and 9 bases separated the two germline ends. There are 14 residues in the CDR3. The CDR3 DNA follows: TGTGCCAGCAGTGGAGGGCCGGGCACAGATACGCAGTATTTT. It specifies CASSGGPGTDTQYF.

V is TRBV5-6 and J is TRBJ1-4; perhaps TRBD1 as D (5 bases). This CDR3 is 15 amino acids long. V lost 4 bases and J lost 3, with 13 bases in between. The germline V gene encodes CDR1 SGHDT and CDR2 YYEEEE. CDR3 loop: CASSLYRGPNEKLFF. In nucleotides, the CDR3 is TGTGCCAGCAGCCTCTACCGGGGCCCTAATGAAAAACTGTTTTTT.

This chain links TRBV6-2 or TRBV6-3 with TRBJ2-3; D call uncertain. This CDR3 region has 16 residues. V lost 3 bases and J 2 bases, leaving 15 bases between the germline ends. Germline CDR1 reads MNHEY; CDR2 reads SVGEGT. The CDR3 nucleotides are TGTGCCAGCAGTTATTCGTTAAGGGCCTCCACAGATACGCAGTATTTT. The encoded protein is CASSYSLRASTDTQYF.

This chain joins TRBV2 and TRBJ1-5; 7 bases are a match to TRBD1. Trimming at V came to 9 bases and at J to 1 base, leaving 9 bases not matched to a gene. CDR3 length: 15 amino acids. Germline CDR1 reads SNHLY; CDR2 reads FYNNEI. The CDR3 coding sequence is TGTGCCAGTAAGAAGGGGGCGCGCAGCAATCAGCCCCAGCATTTT. Residues: CASKKGARSNQPQHF.